The T cell receptor beta chain under discussion was sequenced for a study of blood T cell repertoires in COVID-19 (TCRdb year 2020). A note on the overall study: Samples from collaborators originated in the United States, Italy and Spain and spanned both the acute and convalescent phases of COVID-19. The repertoires were made available in a free public database intended to serve as a resource for research on the immune response to SARS-CoV-2. Sample metadata almost always included a de-identified subject ID, COVID-19 status, age in years and sex. The material from the prospective study consisted of cDNA or gDNA derived from T cells, B-cell-depleted T cells, or PBMCs. HLA class I and class II types, where available, came from metadata supplied by the sample provider rather than from assay-based typing. Subjects who had been exposed to COVID-19, were actively infected with it, or had recovered from it provided the deeply sampled blood TCRbeta repertoires that made up the dataset. Samples came from the ongoing ImmuneRACE study (first 160 participants) plus 1,254 subjects from 6 global collaborators. Results the study describes overall, beyond this receptor: The quantity of clinical and demographic metadata differed by source and by participant and was supplied without curation.

This clone occurred once. The clone's antigen remains unknown. No quality values exist for individual bases; no much larger clone is one base distant. TCRbeta CDR3 regions were amplified from genomic DNA using the immunoSEQ Assay, a bias-controlled multiplex PCR. Per the source publication's procedure: Nucleated cell counts per sample were estimated from amplification of reference gene primers within the assay. To quantify the absolute abundance of each unique TCRbeta CDR3 rearrangement, sequence reads were collapsed and filtered. For each sample, productive Simpson clonality was calculated as the square root of Simpson's diversity index over productive rearrangements. What TCRdb holds here is the immuneACCESS table cut down to in-frame rearrangements. Part of the clones is not present; checked against another copy, under half of the missing clones reflect an unresolved V gene, and the others are unexplained. That table gives V, J and clone size, and the DNA gave D and trimming. The sample table lists about 230,000 clones, roughly 84% of them with a count of one. The ten largest clonotypes hold 1.2% to 1.5% of the sample.

Samples from volunteer blood donors who had recovered from COVID-19 were contributed by a second Seattle source. Whole blood was collected in K2EDTA tubes by collaborating institutions according to the institutions' own protocols. For TCRbeta analysis, collaborator samples were shipped as frozen whole blood, as isolated PBMCs, or as DNA extracted from either sample type. Spanning cysteine to phenylalanine, the CDR3 consists of 16 amino acids. CDR3 DNA only is kept here, 48 bases in frame from base 1. V and J are trimmed by 4 bases and 10 bases, and the gene matches miss 11 bases of the junction. CDR1 SGHRS and CDR2 YFSETQ are derived from the germline V gene.

The sample consisted of peripheral blood. The sequence links TRBV5-1 to TRBJ2-1, with 13 bases in between that match TRBD2. This receptor was taken from a woman between 35 and 50 years old who had recovered from COVID-19. For the CDR3, the sequence is CASSARLAGGRGEQFF. Here is the DNA: TGCGCCAGCAGCGCGCGACTAGCGGGGGGCCGGGGAGAGCAGTTCTTC.